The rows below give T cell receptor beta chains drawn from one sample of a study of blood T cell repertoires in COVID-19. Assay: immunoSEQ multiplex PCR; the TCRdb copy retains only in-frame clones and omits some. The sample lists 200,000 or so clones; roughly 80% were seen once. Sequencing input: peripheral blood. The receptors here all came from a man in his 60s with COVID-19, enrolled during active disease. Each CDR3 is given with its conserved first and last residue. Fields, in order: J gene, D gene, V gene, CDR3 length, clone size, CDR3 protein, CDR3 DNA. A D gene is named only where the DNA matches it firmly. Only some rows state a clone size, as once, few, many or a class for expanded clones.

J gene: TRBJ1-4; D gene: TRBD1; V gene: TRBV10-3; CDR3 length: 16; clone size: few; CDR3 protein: CAISAPSTGVNEKLFF; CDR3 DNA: TGTGCCATCAGTGCACCAAGTACAGGGGTTAATGAAAAACTGTTTTTT
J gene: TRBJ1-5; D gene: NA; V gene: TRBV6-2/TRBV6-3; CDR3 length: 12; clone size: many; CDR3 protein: CASSRYNQPQHF; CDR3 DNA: TGTGCCAGCAGTCGTTACAATCAGCCCCAGCATTTT
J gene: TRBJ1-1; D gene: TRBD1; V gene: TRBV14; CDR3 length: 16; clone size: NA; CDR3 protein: CASSPTKQGWNTEAFF; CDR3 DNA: TGTGCCAGCAGCCCGACCAAACAGGGGTGGAACACTGAAGCTTTCTTT
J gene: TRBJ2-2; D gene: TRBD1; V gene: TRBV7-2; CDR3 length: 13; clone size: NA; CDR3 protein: CASSSPTGQELFF; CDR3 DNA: TGTGCCAGCAGCTCCCCGACAGGGCAGGAGCTGTTTTTT
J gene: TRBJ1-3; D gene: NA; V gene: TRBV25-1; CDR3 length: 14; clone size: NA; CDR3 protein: CASHGDGSGNTIYF; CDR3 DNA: TGTGCCAGCCACGGGGATGGCTCTGGAAACACCATATATTTT
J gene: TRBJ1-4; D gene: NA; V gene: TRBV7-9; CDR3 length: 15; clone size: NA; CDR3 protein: CASSLDGQPNEKLFF; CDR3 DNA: TGTGCCAGCAGCTTAGACGGACAGCCCAATGAAAAACTGTTTTTT
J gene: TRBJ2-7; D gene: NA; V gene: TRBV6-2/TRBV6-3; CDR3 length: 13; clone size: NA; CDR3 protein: CASSYSRSYEQYF; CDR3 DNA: TGTGCCAGCAGTTACTCACGGTCCTACGAGCAGTACTTC
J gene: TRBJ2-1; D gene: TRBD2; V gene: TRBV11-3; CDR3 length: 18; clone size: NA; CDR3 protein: CASSLGGGGLAGSGEQFF; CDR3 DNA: TGTGCCAGCAGCTTAGGAGGGGGGGGACTAGCGGGATCCGGTGAGCAGTTCTTC
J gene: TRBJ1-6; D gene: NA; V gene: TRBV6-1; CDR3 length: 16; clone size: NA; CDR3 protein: CASSAQAYGYNSPLHF; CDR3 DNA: TGTGCCAGCAGTGCCCAGGCATACGGCTATAATTCACCCCTCCACTTT
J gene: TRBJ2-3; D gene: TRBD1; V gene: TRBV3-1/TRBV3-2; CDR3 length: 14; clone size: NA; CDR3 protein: CASSLGGRPDTQYF; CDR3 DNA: TGTGCCAGCAGCCTAGGGGGCCGCCCTGATACGCAGTATTTT
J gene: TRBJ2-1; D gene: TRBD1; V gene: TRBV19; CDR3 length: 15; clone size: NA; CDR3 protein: CASSRRQGTLNEQFF; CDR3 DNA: TGTGCCAGTAGTAGGAGACAGGGGACCCTAAATGAGCAGTTCTTC
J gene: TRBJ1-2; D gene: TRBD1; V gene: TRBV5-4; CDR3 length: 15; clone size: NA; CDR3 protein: CASSTGTGAYYGYTF; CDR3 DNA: TGTGCCAGCAGTACCGGGACAGGGGCTTACTATGGCTACACCTTC
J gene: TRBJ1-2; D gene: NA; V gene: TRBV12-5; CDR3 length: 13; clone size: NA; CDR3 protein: CASGLRTSYGYTF; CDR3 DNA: TGTGCTAGTGGTTTAAGAACGAGCTATGGCTACACCTTC
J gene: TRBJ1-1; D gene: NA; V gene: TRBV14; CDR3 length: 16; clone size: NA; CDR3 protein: CASSRPLGRRGTEAFF; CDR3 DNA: TGTGCCAGCAGCCGCCCTTTAGGACGCCGGGGCACTGAAGCTTTCTTT
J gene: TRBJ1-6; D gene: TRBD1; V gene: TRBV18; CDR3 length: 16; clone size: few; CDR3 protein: CASSPTQGARNSPLHF; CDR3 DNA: TGTGCCAGCTCACCAACCCAGGGGGCGAGGAATTCACCCCTCCACTTT
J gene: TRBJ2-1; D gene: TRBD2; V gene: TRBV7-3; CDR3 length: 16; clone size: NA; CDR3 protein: CASSPRLAGNYNEQFF; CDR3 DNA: TGTGCCAGCAGCCCCCGACTAGCGGGGAACTACAATGAGCAGTTCTTC
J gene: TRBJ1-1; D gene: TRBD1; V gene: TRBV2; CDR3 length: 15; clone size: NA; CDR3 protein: CASSSQTGGLTEAFF; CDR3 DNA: TGTGCCAGCAGTTCACAGACAGGGGGCTTGACTGAAGCTTTCTTT
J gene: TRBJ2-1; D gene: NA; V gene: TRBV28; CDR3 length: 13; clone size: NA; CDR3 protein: CASSSPYPNEQFF; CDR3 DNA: TGTGCCAGCAGTTCCCCCTATCCAAATGAGCAGTTCTTC
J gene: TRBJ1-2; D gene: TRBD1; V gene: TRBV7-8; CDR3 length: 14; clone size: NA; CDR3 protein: CASSSTGGYYGYTF; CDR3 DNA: TGTGCCAGCAGCTCTACAGGGGGCTACTATGGCTACACCTTC
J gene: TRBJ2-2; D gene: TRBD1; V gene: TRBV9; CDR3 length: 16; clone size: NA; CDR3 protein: CASSVSTGLWTGELFF; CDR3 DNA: TGTGCCAGCAGCGTTTCGACAGGGCTATGGACCGGGGAGCTGTTTTTT
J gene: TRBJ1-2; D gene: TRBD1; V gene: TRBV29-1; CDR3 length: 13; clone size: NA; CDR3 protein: CSVEGQGAHGYTF; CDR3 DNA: TGCAGCGTTGAGGGACAGGGGGCGCATGGCTACACCTTC
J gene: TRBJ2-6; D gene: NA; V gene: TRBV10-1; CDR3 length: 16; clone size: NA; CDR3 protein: CASSAGHHSGANVLTF; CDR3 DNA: TGCGCCAGCAGTGCGGGACATCACTCTGGGGCCAACGTCCTGACTTTC
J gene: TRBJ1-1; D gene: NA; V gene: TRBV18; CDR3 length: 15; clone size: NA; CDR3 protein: CASSPGQSMNTEAFF; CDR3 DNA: TGTGCCAGCTCACCGGGACAAAGCATGAACACTGAAGCTTTCTTT
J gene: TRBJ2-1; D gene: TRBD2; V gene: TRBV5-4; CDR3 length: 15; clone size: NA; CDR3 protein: CASTPGTSAYNEQFF; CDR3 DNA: TGTGCCAGCACACCAGGGACTAGCGCCTACAATGAGCAGTTCTTC
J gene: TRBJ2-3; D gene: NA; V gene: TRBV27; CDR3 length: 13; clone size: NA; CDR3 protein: CASKRGTTDTQYF; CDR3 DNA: TGTGCCAGCAAGCGAGGCACCACAGATACGCAGTATTTT
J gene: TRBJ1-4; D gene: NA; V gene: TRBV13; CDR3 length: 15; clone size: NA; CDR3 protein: CASSSLQGRSEKLFF; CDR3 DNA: TGTGCCAGCAGCTCGTTACAGGGACGGAGTGAAAAACTGTTTTTT
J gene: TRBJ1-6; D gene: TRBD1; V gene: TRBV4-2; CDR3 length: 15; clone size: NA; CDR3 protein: CASSRGTGNNSPLHF; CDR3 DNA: TGTGCCAGCAGCCGGGGGACAGGGAACAATTCACCCCTCCACTTT
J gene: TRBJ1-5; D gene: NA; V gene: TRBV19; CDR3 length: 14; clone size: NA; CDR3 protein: CASSSRNLRGPQHF; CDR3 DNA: TGTGCCAGTAGTAGCAGAAATCTTCGGGGGCCCCAGCATTTT
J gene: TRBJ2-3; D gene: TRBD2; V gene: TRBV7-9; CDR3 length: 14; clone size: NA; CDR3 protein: CASSGSGRADTQYF; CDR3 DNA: TGTGCCAGCAGCGGTAGCGGGAGGGCGGATACGCAGTATTTT
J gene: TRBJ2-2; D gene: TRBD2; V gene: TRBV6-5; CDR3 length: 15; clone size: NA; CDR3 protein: CASSYRAGAIGELFF; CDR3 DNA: TGTGCCAGCAGTTACAGAGCGGGAGCTATCGGGGAGCTGTTTTTT
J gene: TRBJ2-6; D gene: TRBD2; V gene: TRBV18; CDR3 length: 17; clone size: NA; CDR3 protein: CASSFPGGGVGANVLTF; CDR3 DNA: TGTGCCAGCTCATTCCCGGGAGGGGGAGTAGGGGCCAACGTCCTGACTTTC
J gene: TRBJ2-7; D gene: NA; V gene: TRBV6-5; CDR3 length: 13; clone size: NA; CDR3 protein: CASIGSTLYEQYF; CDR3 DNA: TGTGCCAGCATAGGTAGCACCCTCTACGAGCAGTACTTC
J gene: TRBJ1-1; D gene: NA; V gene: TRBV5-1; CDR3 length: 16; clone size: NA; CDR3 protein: CASRSQRNFPNTEAFF; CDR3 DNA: TGCGCCAGCCGTTCCCAGAGGAACTTTCCGAACACTGAAGCTTTCTTT
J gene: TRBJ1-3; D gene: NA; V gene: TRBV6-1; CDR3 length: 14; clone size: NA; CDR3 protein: CASSEGGGGNTIYF; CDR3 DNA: TGTGCCAGCAGTGAGGGAGGAGGCGGAAACACCATATATTTT
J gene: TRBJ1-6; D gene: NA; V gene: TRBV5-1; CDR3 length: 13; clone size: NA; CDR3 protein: CASSLQLNSPLHF; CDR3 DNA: TGCGCCAGCAGCTTGCAGTTAAATTCACCCCTCCACTTT
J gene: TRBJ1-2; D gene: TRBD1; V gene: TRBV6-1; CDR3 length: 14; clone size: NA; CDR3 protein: CASSEGQPNYGYTF; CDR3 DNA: TGTGCCAGCAGTGAGGGACAGCCTAACTATGGCTACACCTTC
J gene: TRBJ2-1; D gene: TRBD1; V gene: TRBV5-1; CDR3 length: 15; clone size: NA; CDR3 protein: CASSPDRGLNNEQFF; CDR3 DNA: TGCGCCAGCAGCCCGGACAGGGGGCTGAACAATGAGCAGTTCTTC
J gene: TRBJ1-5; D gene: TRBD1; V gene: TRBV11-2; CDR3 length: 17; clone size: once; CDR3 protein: CASSSGQGAVGNQPQHF; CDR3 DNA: TGTGCCAGCAGTTCGGGACAGGGGGCAGTGGGCAATCAGCCCCAGCATTTT
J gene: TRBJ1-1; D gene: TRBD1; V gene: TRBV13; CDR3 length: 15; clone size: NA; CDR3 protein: CASSYRPRGDTEAFF; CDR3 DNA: TGTGCCAGCAGCTACCGACCCAGGGGGGACACTGAAGCTTTCTTT
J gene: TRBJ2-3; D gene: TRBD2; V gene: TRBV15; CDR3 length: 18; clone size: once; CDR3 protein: CATSRARGGAGRADTQYF; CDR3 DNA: TGTGCCACCAGCAGAGCCCGTGGGGGAGCGGGGAGGGCAGATACGCAGTATTTT
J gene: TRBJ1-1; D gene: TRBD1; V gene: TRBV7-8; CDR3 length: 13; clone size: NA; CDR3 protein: CASSLNRGSEAFF; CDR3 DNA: TGTGCCAGCAGCCTTAACAGGGGCTCTGAAGCTTTCTTT
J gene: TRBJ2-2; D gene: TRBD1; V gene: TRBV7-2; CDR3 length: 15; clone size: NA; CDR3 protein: CASSMGQGRDGELFF; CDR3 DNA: TGTGCCAGCAGCATGGGACAGGGGAGGGACGGGGAGCTGTTTTTT
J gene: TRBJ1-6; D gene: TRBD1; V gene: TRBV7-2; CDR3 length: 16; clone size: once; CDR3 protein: CASSLAGTDVDSPLHF; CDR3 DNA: TGTGCCAGCAGCCTTGCCGGGACAGATGTCGATTCACCCCTCCACTTT
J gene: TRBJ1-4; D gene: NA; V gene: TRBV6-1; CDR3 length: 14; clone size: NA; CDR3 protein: CASNWAQSNEKLFF; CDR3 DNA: TGTGCCAGCAATTGGGCCCAGTCTAATGAAAAACTGTTTTTT
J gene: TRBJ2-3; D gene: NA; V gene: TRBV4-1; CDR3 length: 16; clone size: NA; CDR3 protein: CASSQVGGLNTDTQYF; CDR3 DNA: TGCGCCAGCAGCCAAGTCGGGGGACTTAACACAGATACGCAGTATTTT
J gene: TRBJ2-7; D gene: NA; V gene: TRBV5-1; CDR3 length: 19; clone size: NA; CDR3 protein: CASSPHNGGARSPLYEQYF; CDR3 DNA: TGCGCCAGCAGCCCCCATAACGGAGGGGCCCGATCCCCCCTCTACGAGCAGTACTTC
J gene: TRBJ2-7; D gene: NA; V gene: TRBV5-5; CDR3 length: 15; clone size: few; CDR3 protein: CASSVRLVTAYEQYF; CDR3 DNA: TGTGCCAGCAGCGTTAGACTGGTTACGGCTTACGAGCAGTACTTC
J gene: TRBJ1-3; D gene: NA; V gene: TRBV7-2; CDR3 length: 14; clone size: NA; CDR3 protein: CASSLTRAGNTIYF; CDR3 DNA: TGTGCCAGCAGCTTAACTAGGGCGGGGAACACCATATATTTT
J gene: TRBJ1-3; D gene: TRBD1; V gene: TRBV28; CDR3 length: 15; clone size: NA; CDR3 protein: CASSLGTGSGNTIYF; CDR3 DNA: TGTGCCAGCAGTTTAGGGACAGGCTCTGGAAACACCATATATTTT
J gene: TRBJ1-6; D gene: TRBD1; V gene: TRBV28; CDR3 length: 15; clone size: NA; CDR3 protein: CASCQSAGGNSPLHF; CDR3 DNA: TGTGCCAGCTGTCAGTCGGCAGGGGGTAATTCACCCCTCCACTTT
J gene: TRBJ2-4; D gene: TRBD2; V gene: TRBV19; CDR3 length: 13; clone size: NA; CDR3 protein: CASTFGGGNIQYF; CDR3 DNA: TGTGCCAGTACCTTCGGGGGGGGAAACATTCAGTACTTC